This TCR beta chain was retrieved from a study of CD8+ T cells in alopecia areata. V was trimmed by 5 bases and J by 1 base, leaving 15 bases between them. This CDR3 region has 17 residues. The germline CDR1 and CDR2 sequences are SGHTA and FQGNSA. Following RNA extraction, reverse transcription yielded cDNA that acted as the sequencing template. Method: immunoSEQ multiplex PCR; TCRdb's copy keeps in-frame clones and lacks some. The sample carries 12,000 or so clones, about 61% recorded once. Researchers gathered lesional scalp punch biopsies and peripheral blood from patients with alopecia areata. The chain carries TRBV7-2 and TRBJ2-6, with a tentative D call TRBD1 (7 bases). This TCR was sampled from a human donor with alopecia areata. Sequencing input: skin. The CDR3 DNA reads as TGTGCCAGCAGCAGTAGGACAGGAGGGTCTGGGGCCAACGTCCTGACTTTC. Protein: CASSSRTGGSGANVLTF.